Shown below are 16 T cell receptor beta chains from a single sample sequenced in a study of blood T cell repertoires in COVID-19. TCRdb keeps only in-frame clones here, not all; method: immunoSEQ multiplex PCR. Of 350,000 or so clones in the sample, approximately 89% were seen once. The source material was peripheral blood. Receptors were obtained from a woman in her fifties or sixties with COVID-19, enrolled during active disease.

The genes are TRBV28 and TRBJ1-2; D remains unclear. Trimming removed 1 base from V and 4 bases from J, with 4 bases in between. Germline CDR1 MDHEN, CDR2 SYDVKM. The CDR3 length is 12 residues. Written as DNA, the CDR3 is TGTGCCAGCAGTTTATTATCCTATGGCTACACCTTC. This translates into CASSLLSYGYTF.

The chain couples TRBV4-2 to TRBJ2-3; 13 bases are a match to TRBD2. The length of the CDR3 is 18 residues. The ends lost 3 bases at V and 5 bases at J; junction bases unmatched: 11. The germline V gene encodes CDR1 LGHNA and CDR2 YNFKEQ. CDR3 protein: CASSHSQTSGGSGDTQYF. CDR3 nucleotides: TGTGCCAGCAGCCACTCCCAGACTAGCGGGGGGTCTGGAGATACGCAGTATTTT.

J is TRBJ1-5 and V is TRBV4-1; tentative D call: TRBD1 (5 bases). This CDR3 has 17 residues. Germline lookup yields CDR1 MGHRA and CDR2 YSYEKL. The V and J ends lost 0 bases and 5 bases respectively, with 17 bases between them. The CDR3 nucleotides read TGCGCCAGCAGCCAAGATCATCAGGGAACTATCTATCAGCCCCAGCATTTT. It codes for CASSQDHQGTIYQPQHF.

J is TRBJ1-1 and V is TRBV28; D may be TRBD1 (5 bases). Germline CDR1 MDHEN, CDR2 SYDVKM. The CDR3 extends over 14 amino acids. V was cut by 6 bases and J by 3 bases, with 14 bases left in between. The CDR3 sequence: CASRPTEKYTEAFF. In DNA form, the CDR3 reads TGTGCCAGCAGACCGACAGAGAAGTACACTGAAGCTTTCTTT.

DNA for the CDR3: TGCGCCAGCAGCTTGGGCAGGGGGCCAGGCCAGCCCCAGCATTTT. This sequence encodes CASSLGRGPGQPQHF. The V and J genes are TRBV5-1 and TRBJ1-5; TRBD1 aligns across 8 bases. This CDR3 spans 15 amino acids. Germline V lookup: CDR1 SGHRS, CDR2 YFSETQ. V lost 0 bases to trimming and J lost 7 bases; unmatched junction nucleotides: 6.

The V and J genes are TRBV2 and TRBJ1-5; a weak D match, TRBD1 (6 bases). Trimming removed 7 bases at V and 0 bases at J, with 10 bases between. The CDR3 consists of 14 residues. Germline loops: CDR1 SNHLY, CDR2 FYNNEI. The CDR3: CASKGHYSNQPQHF. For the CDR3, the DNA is TGTGCCAGCAAGGGACATTATAGCAATCAGCCCCAGCATTTT. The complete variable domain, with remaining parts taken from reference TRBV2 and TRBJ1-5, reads EPEVTQTPSHQVTQMGQEVILRCVPISNHLYFYWYRQILGQKVEFLVSFYNNEISEKSEIFDDQFSVERPDGSNFTLKIRSTKLEDSAMYFCASKGHYSNQPQHFGDGTRLSIL.

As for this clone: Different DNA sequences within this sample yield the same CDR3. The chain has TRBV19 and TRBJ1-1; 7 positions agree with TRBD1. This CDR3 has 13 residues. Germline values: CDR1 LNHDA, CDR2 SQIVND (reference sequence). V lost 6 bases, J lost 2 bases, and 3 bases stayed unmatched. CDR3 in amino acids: CASSRQGNTEAFF. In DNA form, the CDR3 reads TGTGCCAGTAGCAGACAGGGTAACACTGAAGCTTTCTTT.

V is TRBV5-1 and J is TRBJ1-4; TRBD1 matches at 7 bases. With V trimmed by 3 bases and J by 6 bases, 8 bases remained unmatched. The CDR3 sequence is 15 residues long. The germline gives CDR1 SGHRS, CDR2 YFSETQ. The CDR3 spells CASSSPGTADEKLFF. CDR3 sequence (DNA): TGCGCCAGCAGCTCCCCCGGGACAGCGGATGAAAAACTGTTTTTT.

The CDR3 sequence: CASSLDRGSQPQHF. CDR3 nucleotide sequence: TGTGCCAGCTCATTGGACAGGGGCTCTCAGCCCCAGCATTTT. The chain carries TRBV18 and TRBJ1-5, with 9 bases matching TRBD1. The CDR3 runs to 14 residues. The trim removed 5 bases at V and 6 bases at J, leaving 5 bases unmatched. The V gene's germline CDR1 is KGHSH and CDR2 LQKENI.

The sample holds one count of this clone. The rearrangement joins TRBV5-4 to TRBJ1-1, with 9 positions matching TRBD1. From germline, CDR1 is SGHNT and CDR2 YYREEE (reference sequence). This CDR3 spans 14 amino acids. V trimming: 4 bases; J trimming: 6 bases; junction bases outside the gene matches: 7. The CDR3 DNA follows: TGTGCCAGCAGCAGGGGACAGGGTCTGTCTGAAGCTTTCTTT. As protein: CASSRGQGLSEAFF. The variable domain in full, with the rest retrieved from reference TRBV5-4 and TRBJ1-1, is ETGVTQSPTHLIKTRGQQVTLRCSSQSGHNTVSWYQQALGQGPQFIFQYYREEENGRGNFPPRFSGLQFPNYSSELNVNALELDDSALYLCASSRGQGLSEAFFGQGTRLTVV.

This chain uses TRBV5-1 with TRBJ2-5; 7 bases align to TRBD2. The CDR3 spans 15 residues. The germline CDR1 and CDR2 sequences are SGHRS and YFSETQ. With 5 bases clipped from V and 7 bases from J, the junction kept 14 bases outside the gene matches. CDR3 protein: CASRLLAELRATQYF. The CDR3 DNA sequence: TGCGCCAGCAGACTTCTAGCGGAACTAAGAGCGACCCAGTACTTC.

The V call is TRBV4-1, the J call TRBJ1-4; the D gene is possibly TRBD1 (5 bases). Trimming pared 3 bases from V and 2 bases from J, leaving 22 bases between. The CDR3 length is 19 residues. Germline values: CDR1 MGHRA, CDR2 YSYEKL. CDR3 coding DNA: TGCGCCAGCAGCCAGCGTGACCCGGGGACTGCAAGGACTAATGAAAAACTGTTTTTT. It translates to CASSQRDPGTARTNEKLFF.

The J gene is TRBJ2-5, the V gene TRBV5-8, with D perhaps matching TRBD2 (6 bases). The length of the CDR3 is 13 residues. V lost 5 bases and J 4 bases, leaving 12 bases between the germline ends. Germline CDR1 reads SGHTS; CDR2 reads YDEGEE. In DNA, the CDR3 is TGTGCCAGCAGTTATAGCGGTCGAGAGACCCAGTACTTC. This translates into CASSYSGRETQYF. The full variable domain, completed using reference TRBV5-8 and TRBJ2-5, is EAGVTQSPTHLIKTRGQQATLRCSPISGHTSVYWYQQALGLGLQFLLWYDEGEERNRGNFPPRFSGRQFPNYSSELNVNALELEDSALYLCASSYSGRETQYFGPGTRLLVL.

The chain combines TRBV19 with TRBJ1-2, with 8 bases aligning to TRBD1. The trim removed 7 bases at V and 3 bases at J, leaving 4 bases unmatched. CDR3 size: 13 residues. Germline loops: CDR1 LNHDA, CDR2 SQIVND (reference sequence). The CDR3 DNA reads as TGTGCCAGTAATACAGGGGGGTACTATGGCTACACCTTC. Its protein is CASNTGGYYGYTF.

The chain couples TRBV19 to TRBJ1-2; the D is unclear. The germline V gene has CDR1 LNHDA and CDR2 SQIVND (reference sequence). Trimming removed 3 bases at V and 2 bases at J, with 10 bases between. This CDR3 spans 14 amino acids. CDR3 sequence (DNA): TGTGCCAGTAGTATCGGAACAGAGAACTATGGCTACACCTTC. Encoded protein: CASSIGTENYGYTF. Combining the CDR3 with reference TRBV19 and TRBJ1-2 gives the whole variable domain DGGITQSPKYLFRKEGQNVTLSCEQNLNHDAMYWYRQDPGQGLRLIYYSQIVNDFQKGDIAEGYSVSREKKESFPLTVTSAQKNPTAFYLCASSIGTENYGYTFGSGTRLTVV.

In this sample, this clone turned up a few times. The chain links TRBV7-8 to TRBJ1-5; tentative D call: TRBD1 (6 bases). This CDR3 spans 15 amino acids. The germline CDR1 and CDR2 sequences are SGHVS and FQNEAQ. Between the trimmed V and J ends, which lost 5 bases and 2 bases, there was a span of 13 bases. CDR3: CASSAGDTGNQPQHF. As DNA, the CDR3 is TGTGCCAGCAGCGCAGGGGATACAGGCAATCAGCCCCAGCATTTT.